This TCR beta chain emerged from a study of blood T cell repertoires in COVID-19. Looking at the study overall: PBMCs, B-cell-depleted T cells, or T cells were the source of the cDNA or gDNA that made up the material.

The protocol was immunoSEQ multiplex PCR, while the TCRdb copy is restricted to in-frame clones and leaves out a portion. The table shows around 300,000 clones, with about nine tenths occurring only once. The V and J ends lost 1 base and 3 bases respectively, with 7 bases between them. The CDR3 is made up of 14 amino acids. Germline CDR1 and CDR2: LGHNA and YSLEER. This clone was recorded once. This receptor was identified in a woman in her 30s with active or convalescent COVID-19. Sequencing input: peripheral blood. This chain links TRBV4-3 with TRBJ2-1; D remains ambiguous. CDR3 sequence reads: CASSQVPGYNEQFF. For the CDR3, the DNA is TGCGCCAGCAGCCAAGTACCCGGCTACAATGAGCAGTTCTTC.